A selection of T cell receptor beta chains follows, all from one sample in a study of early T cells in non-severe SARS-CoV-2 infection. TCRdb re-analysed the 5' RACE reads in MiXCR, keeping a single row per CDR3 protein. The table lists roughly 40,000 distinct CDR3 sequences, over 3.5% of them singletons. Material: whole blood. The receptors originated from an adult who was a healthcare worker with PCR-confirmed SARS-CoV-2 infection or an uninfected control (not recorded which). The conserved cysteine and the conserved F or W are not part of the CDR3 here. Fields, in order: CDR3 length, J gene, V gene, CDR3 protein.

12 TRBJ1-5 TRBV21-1 ASSQRRRCQPQH
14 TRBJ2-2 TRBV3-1 ASSRTTVANTGELF
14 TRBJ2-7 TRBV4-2 ASSQEGTGPTYEQY
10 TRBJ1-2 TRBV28 ASSLSYYGYT
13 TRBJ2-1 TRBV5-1 ASSLVSGGYNEQF
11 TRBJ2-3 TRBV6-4 ASSEGATDTQY
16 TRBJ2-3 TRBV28 ASSSSTGLAGGRDTQY
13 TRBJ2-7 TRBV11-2 ASSQTSGRSYEQY
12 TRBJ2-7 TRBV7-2 ASSSRDRGYEQY
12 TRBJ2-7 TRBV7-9 ASSPRGGAREQY
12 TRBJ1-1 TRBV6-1 ASSVAGSDTEAF
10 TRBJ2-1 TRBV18 ASSPANNEQF
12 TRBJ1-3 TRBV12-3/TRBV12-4 ASSFAGRGNTIY
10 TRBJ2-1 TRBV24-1 ATSDAYNEQF
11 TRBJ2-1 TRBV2 ASTLLAINEQF
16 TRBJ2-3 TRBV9 ASSVRLAGGSLSNTQY
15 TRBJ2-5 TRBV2 ASSSNLIRDGEETQY
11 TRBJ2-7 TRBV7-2 ASSLQASYEQY
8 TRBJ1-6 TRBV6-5 ASKGHSLH
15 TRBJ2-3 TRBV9 ASSVGVAGDLTDTQY
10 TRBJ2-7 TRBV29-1 SVEGVGYEQY
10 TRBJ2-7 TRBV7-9 ASSSDNYEQY
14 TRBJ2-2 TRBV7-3 ASSQTAFGATGELF
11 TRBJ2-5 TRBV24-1 ATSDGPQETQY
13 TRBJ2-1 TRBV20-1 SARPLGGDNNEQF
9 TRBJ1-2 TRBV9 ASGRYYGYT
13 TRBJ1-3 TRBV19 ASSKGLRAGNTIY
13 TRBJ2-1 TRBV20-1 SARSVGLAGFEQF
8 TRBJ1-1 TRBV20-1 SASNTEAF
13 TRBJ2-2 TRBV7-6 ASSPGQGGTGELF
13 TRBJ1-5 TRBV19 ASRHTGRGNQPQH
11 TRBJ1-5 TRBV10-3 AIRQGADQPQH
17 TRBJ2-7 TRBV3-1 ASSRAGTSGTFGFYEQY
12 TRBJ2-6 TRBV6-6 ASSYRVGANVLT
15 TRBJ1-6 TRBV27 ASKIRDRGDIIHPLH
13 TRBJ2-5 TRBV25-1 ASSAIRGLPETQY
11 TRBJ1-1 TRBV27 ASSPATLRDAF